This TCR beta chain was identified in a study of shared clonotypes between healthy human individuals. The naive CD8 fraction comprised CD45RO-negative cells positively selected for CCR7 and excluded terminally differentiated effector memory CD45RA+ cells. The assay was immunoSEQ multiplex PCR, and TCRdb's table has in-frame clones only and misses some. The data show about 2,200,000 clones, 90% to 95% seen once. The origin of this receptor is a young man in good health. Some clones in this sample may be carry-over from other donors' samples. Sequencing was performed on naive CD8+ T cells from PBMCs.

The CDR3 DNA sequence: TGTGCCAGCTCACGCTCCGGGACAGACTTTTTGAACACTGAAGCTTTCTTT. Protein sequence: CASSRSGTDFLNTEAFF. The chain carries TRBV18 and TRBJ1-1; TRBD1 matches 7 bases. This CDR3 region has 17 residues. CDR1 is KGHSH, CDR2 LQKENI, per germline. V trimming: 4 bases; J trimming: 0 bases; junction bases outside the gene matches: 11.